This TCR beta chain appears in the sequencing data of a study of blood T cell repertoires in COVID-19. Across the whole study: Both acute and convalescent COVID-19 samples were obtained from the United States, Italy and Spain.

This clone was seen once. Germline V gives CDR1 SGHVS, CDR2 FQNEAQ. J gave up 0 bases and V 0 bases, and 7 bases lay outside the gene matches. The CDR3 sequence is 17 residues long. Some clones are missing from TCRdb's copy, which holds only in-frame ones; the method was immunoSEQ multiplex PCR. The data show about 190,000 clones, around 80% seen once. The receptor was derived from a woman of 80 years or more with active or convalescent COVID-19. J is TRBJ1-1 and V is TRBV7-8; TRBD1 agrees at 7 bases. Sequencing was performed on peripheral blood. CDR3 in amino acids: CASSLAGQTEMNTEAFF. The CDR3 DNA follows: TGTGCCAGCAGCTTAGCGGGACAGACTGAGATGAACACTGAAGCTTTCTTT.